What follows is one TCR beta chain and its context. Its antigen is still unknown. This sample also contains other DNA sequences that code for the same CDR3. 60 Vbeta and 13 Jbeta primers were used in PCR. Method: immunoSEQ multiplex PCR; TCRdb's copy keeps in-frame clones and lacks some. Of some 200,000 clones detected, around 80% appear once; the ten largest clones hold 0.63%. Germline CDR1 is SGDLS and CDR2 is YYNGEE. The V segment lost 0 bases and the J segment 3 bases; nucleotides outside the gene matches: 1. The CDR3 spans 16 residues. These data originate in a study of cytomegalovirus exposure and HLA in healthy donors. Study-level results: Analyzed later, association rates of TCRs varied across HLA loci, with DRB1 most and HLA-C fewest. Data from an earlier analysis indicated that most TCR beta V segments were productive either about 87% or about 30% of the time.

This clonotype was sampled from a man between 18 and 35 years old in good health and CMV-seronegative. The rearrangement links TRBV9 to TRBJ2-3; 13 nucleotides match TRBD2. Sequencing input: PBMCs. As DNA, the CDR3 is TGTGCCAGCAGCGTAGGACTAGCGGGAGGAACAGATACGCAGTATTTT. This codes for CASSVGLAGGTDTQYF. Full variable domain (missing parts from reference TRBV9 and TRBJ2-3): DSGVTQTPKHLITATGQRVTLRCSPRSGDLSVYWYQQSLDQGLQFLIQYYNGEERAKGNILERFSAQQFPDLHSELNLSSLELGDSALYFCASSVGLAGGTDTQYFGPGTRLTVL.